This TCR beta chain was sequenced during a study of STAT3 mutations in large granular lymphocyte leukemia. General study results and limits: Every T-cell large granular lymphocyte leukemia patient had at least one immunodominant TCR beta clonotype. Suggested: STAT3 mutation was not the ancestral event for these clonal expansions.

TCRbeta libraries averaged around 37,000 productive templates per sample. Method: immunoSEQ multiplex PCR; TCRdb's copy keeps in-frame clones and lacks some. The sample consists of 5,500 to 7,500 clones, about 32% of them appearing once. This clone was detected only a few times. Its antigen is unidentified. The TCR originated in a woman in her thirties or forties with T-cell large granular lymphocyte leukemia. Some clones in this sample may be carry-over from other donors' samples. Sequencing input: peripheral blood mononuclear cells.

The CDR3 DNA follows: TGTGCCTGGGACCTCGGACAGGGGGCACGTCAAGGCTACACCTTC. Its translation: CAWDLGQGARQGYTF. The rearrangement uses TRBV30 and TRBJ1-2, with 11 nucleotides matching TRBD1. V was pared by 5 bases and J by 8 bases, with 13 bases of the junction left unmatched. Germline CDR1 and CDR2: GTSNPN and SVGIG (reference sequence). The CDR3 consists of 15 residues.